This T cell receptor beta chain was retrieved from a study of blood T cell repertoires in COVID-19. This clone was seen once. J lost 5 bases, V lost 5 bases, and 12 bases had no gene match. The germline gives CDR1 MNHEY, CDR2 SVGEGT. CDR3 length: 18 residues. Using immunoSEQ multiplex PCR, the repertoire was profiled, and TCRdb retains in-frame clones only, with some absent. The sample lists about 120,000 clones; around 79% were seen once. Sequenced sample: peripheral blood. This receptor was taken from an older man with acute or convalescent COVID-19. The chain links TRBV6-2 or TRBV6-3 to TRBJ2-5; TRBD2 agrees at 15 bases. In nucleotides, the CDR3 is TGTGCCAGCAGTGGACTCCGGGGACTAGCGGGGGGAAAGGAGACCCAGTACTTC. The encoded protein is CASSGLRGLAGGKETQYF.